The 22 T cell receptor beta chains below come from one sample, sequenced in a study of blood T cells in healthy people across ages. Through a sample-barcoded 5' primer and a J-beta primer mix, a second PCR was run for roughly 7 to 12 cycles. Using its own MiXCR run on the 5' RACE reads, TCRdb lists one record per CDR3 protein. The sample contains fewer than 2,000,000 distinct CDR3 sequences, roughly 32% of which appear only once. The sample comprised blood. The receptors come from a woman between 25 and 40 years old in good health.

CDR3 bases: TGCAGTGCTGCCGGGGTGGTAGCGGGGAATAATGAGCAGTTCTTC. It encodes CSAAGVVAGNNEQFF. The V gene is TRBV20-1, the J gene TRBJ2-1; 8 positions agree with TRBD2. Unmatched junction bases numbered 13, after V lost 5 bases and J lost 7 bases. The V gene's germline CDR1 is DFQATT and CDR2 SNEGSKA (reference sequence). The CDR3 contains 15 residues.

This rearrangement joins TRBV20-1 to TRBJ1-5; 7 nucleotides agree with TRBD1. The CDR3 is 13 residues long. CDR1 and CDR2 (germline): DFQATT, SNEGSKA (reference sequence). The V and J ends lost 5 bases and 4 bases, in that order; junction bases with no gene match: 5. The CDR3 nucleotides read TGCAGTGCTCGGGACAGCGCAAATCAGCCCCAGCATTTT. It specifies CSARDSANQPQHF.

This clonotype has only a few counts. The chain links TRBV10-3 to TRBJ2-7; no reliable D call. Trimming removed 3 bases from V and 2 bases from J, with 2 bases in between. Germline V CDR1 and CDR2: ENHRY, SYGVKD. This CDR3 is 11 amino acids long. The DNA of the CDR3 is TGTGCCATCAGTGACGCCTACGAGCAGTACTTC. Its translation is CAISDAYEQYF.

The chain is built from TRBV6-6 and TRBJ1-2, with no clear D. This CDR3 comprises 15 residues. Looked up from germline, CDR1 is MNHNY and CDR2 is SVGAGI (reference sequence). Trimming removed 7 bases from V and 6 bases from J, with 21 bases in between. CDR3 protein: CASNDQEWGSDGYTF. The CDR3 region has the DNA TGTGCCAGCAATGACCAGGAGTGGGGTTCGGATGGCTACACCTTC.

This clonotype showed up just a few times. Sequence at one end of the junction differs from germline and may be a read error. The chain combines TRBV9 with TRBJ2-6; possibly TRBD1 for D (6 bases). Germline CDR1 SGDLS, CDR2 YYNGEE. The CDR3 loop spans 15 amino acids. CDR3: CASSRTVYGDNVLTF. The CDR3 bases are TGTGCCAGCAGCAGGACAGTCTACGGGGACAACGTCCTGACTTTC.

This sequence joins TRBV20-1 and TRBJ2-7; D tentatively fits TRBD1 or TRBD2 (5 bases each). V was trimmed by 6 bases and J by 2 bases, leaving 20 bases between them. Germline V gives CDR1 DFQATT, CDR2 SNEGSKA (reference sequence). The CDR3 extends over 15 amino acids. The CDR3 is CSAELGWETAYEQYF. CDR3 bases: TGCAGTGCAGAATTGGGGTGGGAGACAGCCTACGAGCAGTACTTC.

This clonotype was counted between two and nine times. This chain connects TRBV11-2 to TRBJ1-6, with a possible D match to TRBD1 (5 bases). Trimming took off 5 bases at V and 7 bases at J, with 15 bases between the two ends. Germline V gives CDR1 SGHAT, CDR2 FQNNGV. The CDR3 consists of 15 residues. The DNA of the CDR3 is TGTGCCAGCAGCCCTAGTGTGGGGACCAATTCACCCCTCCACTTT. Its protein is CASSPSVGTNSPLHF.

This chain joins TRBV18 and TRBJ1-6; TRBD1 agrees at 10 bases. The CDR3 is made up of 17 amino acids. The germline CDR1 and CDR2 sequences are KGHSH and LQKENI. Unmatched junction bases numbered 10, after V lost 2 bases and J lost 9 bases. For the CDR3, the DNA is TGTGCCAGCTCACCAAAACCGGGACAGGGGATGGGTTCACCCCTCCACTTT. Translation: CASSPKPGQGMGSPLHF.

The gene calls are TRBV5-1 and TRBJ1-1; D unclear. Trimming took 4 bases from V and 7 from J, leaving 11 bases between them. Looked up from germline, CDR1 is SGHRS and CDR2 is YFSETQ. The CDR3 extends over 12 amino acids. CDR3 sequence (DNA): TGCGCCAGCAGCCTCGACTGGGATGAAGCTTTCTTT. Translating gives CASSLDWDEAFF.

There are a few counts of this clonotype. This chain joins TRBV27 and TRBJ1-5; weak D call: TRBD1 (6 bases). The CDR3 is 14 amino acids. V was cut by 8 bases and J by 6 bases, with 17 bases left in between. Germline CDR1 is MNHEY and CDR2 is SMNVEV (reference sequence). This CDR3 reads CASPEDRPIQPQHF. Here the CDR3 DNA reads TGTGCCAGCCCAGAAGACAGGCCGATTCAGCCCCAGCATTTT.

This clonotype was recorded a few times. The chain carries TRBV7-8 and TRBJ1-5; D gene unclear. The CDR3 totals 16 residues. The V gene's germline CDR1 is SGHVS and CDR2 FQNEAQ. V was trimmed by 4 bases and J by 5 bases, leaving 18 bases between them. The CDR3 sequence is CASSSLQDYGDQPQHF. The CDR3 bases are TGTGCCAGCAGCTCACTCCAGGACTATGGAGATCAGCCCCAGCATTTT.

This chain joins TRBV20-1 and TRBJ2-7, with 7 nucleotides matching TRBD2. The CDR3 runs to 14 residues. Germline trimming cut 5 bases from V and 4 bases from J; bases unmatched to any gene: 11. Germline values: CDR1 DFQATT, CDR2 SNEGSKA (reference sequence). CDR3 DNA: TGCAGTGCTGATAAGGGCGGGAGTCTTTACGAGCAGTACTTC. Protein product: CSADKGGSLYEQYF.

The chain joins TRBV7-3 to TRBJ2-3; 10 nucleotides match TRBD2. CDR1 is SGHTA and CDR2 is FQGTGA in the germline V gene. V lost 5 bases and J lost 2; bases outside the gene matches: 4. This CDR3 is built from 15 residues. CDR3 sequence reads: CASSGSGGYTDTQYF. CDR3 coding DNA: TGTGCCAGCAGCGGTAGCGGGGGGTACACAGATACGCAGTATTTT. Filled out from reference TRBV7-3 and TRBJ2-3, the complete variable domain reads GAGVSQTPSNKVTEKGKYVELRCDPISGHTALYWYRQSLGQGPEFLIYFQGTGAADDSGLPNDRFFAVRPEGSVSTLKIQRTERGDSAVYLCASSGSGGYTDTQYFGPGTRLTVL.

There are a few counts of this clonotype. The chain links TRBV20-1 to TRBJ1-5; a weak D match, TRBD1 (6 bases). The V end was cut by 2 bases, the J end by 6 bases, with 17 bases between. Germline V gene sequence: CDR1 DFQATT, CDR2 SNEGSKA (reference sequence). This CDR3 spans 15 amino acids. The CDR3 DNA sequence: TGCAGTGCTAGACCTAATCCGGGGGCTCGTCAGCCCCAGCATTTT. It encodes CSARPNPGARQPQHF.

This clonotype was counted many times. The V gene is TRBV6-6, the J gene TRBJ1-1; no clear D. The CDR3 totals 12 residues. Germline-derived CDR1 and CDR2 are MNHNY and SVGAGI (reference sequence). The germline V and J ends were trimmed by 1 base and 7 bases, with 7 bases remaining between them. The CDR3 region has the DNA TGTGCCAGCAGTTACTTTGGGAGTGAAGCTTTCTTT. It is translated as CASSYFGSEAFF.

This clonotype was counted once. The CDR3 sequence: CASSSLAWPYEQYF. DNA of the CDR3: TGTGCCAGCAGCTCCTTAGCGTGGCCCTACGAGCAGTACTTC. V usage is TRBV5-6 and J usage is TRBJ2-7, with a tentative D call TRBD2 (5 bases). The CDR3 is made up of 14 amino acids. Trimming stripped 3 bases from V and 2 bases from J, with 12 bases between. Germline loops: CDR1 SGHDT, CDR2 YYEEEE.

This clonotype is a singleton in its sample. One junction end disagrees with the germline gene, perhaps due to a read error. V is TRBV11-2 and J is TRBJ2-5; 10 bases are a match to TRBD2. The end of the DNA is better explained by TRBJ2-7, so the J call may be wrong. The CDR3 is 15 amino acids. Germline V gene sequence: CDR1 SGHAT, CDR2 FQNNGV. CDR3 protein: CASSIGLAVSCEQYF. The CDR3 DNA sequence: TGTGCCAGCAGCATTGGACTAGCGGTCTCCTGCGAGCAGTACTTC.

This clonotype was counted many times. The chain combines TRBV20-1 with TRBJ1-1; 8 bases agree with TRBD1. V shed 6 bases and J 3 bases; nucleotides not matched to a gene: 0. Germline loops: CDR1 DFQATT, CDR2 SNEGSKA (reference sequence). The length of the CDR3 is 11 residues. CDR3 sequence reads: CSADRDTEAFF. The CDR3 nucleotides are TGCAGTGCGGACAGGGACACTGAAGCTTTCTTT.

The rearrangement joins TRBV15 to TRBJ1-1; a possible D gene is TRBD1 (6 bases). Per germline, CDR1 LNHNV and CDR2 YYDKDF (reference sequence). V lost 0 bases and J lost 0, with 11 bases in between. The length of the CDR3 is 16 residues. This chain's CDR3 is CATSRDRGALNTEAFF. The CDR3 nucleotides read TGTGCCACCAGCAGAGATCGGGGGGCCCTGAACACTGAAGCTTTCTTT.

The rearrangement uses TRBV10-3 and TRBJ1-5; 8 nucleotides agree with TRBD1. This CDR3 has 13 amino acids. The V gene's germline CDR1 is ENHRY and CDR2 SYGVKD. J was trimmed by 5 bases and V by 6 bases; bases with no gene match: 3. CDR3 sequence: CAIRTGEDQPQHF. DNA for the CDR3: TGTGCCATCAGGACAGGGGAGGATCAGCCCCAGCATTTT.

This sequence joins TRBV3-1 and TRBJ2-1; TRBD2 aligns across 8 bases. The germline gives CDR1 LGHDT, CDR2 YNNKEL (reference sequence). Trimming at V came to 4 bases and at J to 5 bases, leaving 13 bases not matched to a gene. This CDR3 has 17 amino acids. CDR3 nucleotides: TGTGCCAGCAGCCCTCGACTAGCGAGCGCCCCGGACAATGAGCAGTTCTTC. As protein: CASSPRLASAPDNEQFF.

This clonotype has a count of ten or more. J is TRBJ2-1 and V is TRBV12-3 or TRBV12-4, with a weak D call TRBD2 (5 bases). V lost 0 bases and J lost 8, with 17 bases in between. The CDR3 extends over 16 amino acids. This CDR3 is CASSLATRTVVYEQFF. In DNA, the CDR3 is TGTGCCAGCAGTTTAGCTACTAGGACGGTAGTATATGAGCAGTTCTTC.